The clone carrying this T cell receptor beta chain has at least ten counts. These data belong to a study of T-cell reconstitution after alpha-beta-depleted transplantation in children. Unique molecular identifiers tagged the TCRbeta library. In TCRdb, the PCR reads were re-called with MiXCR into one record per CDR3 protein. The sample comprises about 200,000 distinct CDR3 sequences, roughly 14% of which are singletons, and about 13% rests with the top ten. The input for sequencing was PBMCs from the stem cell graft donor, taken from the stem cell graft. The TCR was taken from a human donor who donated a stem cell graft to a child with acute lymphoblastic leukemia.

The CDR3 sequence is CASSPGGLTDTQYF. The CDR3 DNA is TGCGCCAGCAGTCCAGGGGGCCTCACAGATACGCAGTATTTT. The chain recombines TRBV5-1 with TRBJ2-3; 8 bases fit TRBD1. Germline-derived CDR1 and CDR2 are SGHRS and YFSETQ. Losses at the gene ends were 5 bases for V and 2 bases for J; bases not matched to a gene: 4. The CDR3 is 14 amino acids.